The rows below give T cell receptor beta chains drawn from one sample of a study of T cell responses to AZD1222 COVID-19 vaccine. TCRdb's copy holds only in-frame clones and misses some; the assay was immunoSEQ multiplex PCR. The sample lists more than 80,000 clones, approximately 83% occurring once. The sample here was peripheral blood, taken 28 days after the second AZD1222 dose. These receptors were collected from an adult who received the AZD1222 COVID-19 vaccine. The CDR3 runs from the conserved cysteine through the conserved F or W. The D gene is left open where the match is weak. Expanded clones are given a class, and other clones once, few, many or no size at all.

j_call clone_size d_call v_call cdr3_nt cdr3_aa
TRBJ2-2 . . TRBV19 TGTGCCAGTAGTATCTCGACAGGGAGGACCGGGGAGCTGTTTTTT CASSISTGRTGELFF
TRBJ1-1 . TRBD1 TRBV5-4 TGTGCCAGCAGCCCGTCCGGGACAGTATGGACTGAAGCTTTCTTT CASSPSGTVWTEAFF
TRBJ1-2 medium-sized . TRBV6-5 TGTGCCAGCACTGCCGACGTTTTCTATGGCTACACCTTC CASTADVFYGYTF
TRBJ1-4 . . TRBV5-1 TGCGCCAGCAGCTTGGCGCCCAACGAAAAACTGTTTTTT CASSLAPNEKLFF
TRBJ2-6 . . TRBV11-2 TGTGCCAGCAGCTCCTTGTCGGGCAGTTATGGTCTCTGGGCCAACGTCCTGACTTTC CASSSLSGSYGLWANVLTF
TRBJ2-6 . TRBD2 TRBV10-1 TGCGCCAGCAGTGACTATCGACTGGGGGGGTTTGGGGCCAACGTCCTGACTTTC CASSDYRLGGFGANVLTF
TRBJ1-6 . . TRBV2 TGTGCCAGCAGTTTGGACAGCCATAATTCACCCCTCCACTTT CASSLDSHNSPLHF
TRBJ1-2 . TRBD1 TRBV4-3 TGCGCCAGCAGCCATCAAACAGGGGGCGAGGATGGCTACACCTTC CASSHQTGGEDGYTF
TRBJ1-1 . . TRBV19 TGTGCCAGTAGACAGGGAAGAGGGGCTTTCTTT CASRQGRGAFF
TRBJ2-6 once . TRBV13 TGTGCCAGCAGCTTAGGGTCCTCTGGGGCCAACGTCCTGACTTTC CASSLGSSGANVLTF
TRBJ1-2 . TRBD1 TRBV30 TGTGCCTGGACACAGGGGGAAGGAGGCTACACCTTC CAWTQGEGGYTF
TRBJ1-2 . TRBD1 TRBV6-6 TGTGCCAGCAGCTGGGACAGGGAGGGGGCTAACTATGGCTACACCTTC CASSWDREGANYGYTF
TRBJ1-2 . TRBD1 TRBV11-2 TGTGCCAGCAGCTTAGGTGACAGGGTCGATGGCTACACCTTC CASSLGDRVDGYTF
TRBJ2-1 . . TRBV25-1 TGTGCCAGCAGTAGGTCTCGGGATGAGCAGTTCTTC CASSRSRDEQFF
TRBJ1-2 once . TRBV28 TGTGCCAGCAGTTTAGGCCTATCCTCGTGGGGGAACTATGGCTACACCTTC CASSLGLSSWGNYGYTF
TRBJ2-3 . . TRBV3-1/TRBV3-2 TGTGCCAGCAGCCAAGAGCATAGGGCAGATACGCAGTATTTT CASSQEHRADTQYF
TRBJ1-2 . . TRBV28 TGTGCCAGCAGTATCGGGGATGACTATGGCTACACCTTC CASSIGDDYGYTF
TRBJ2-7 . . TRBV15 TGTGCCACCAGCAGGAGGACGGCCGGGGAGCAGTACTTC CATSRRTAGEQYF
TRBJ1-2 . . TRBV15 TGTGCCACCAGCAGAGTCGGCAGGGCAGGCTATGGCTACACCTTC CATSRVGRAGYGYTF
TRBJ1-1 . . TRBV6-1 TGTGCCAGCAGTGAAGTGAGGGAGGGGACTGAAGCTTTCTTT CASSEVREGTEAFF
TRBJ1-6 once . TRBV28 TGTGCCAGCAGTTTCGGGGGGCGTAATTCACCCCTCCACTTT CASSFGGRNSPLHF
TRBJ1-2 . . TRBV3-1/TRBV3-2 TGTGCCAGCAGCGAGAACGGGAACTATGGCTACACCTTC CASSENGNYGYTF
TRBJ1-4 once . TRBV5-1 TGCGCCAGCAGCTTGGCCGTGGGAGAAAAACTGTTTTTT CASSLAVGEKLFF
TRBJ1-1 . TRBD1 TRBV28 TGTGCCAGCAGCCCCGAGGGGGCTGGGTACACTGAAGCTTTCTTT CASSPEGAGYTEAFF
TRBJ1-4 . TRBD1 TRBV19 TGTGCCAGTAACACAGGAGGGCAGGGGGCAGAAAAACTGTTTTTT CASNTGGQGAEKLFF
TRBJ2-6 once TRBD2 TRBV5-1 TGCGCCAGCAGCTTGGAACCTAGCGGGCGCTCTGGGGCCAACGTCCTGACTTTC CASSLEPSGRSGANVLTF
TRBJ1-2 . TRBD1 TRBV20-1 TGCAGTGCAAGTCCGGGACAGGGCACACGTGGCTACACCTTC CSASPGQGTRGYTF
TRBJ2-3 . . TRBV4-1 TGCGCCAGCAGCCAAGGTCCGGGGCGCTTCACAGATACGCAGTATTTT CASSQGPGRFTDTQYF
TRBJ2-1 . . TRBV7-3 TGTGCCAGCAGCCTCAGACAGATACTCCCCTACAATGAGCAGTTCTTC CASSLRQILPYNEQFF
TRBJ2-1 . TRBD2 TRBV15 TGTGCCACCAGGGTCGGGAGCGGGAGGGTCCCTTACAATGAGCAGTTCTTC CATRVGSGRVPYNEQFF
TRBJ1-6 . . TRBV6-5 TGTGCCAGCAGCCTACTCCAGGGTCAGAATTCACCCCTCCACTTT CASSLLQGQNSPLHF
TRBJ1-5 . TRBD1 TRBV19 TGTGCCAGTAGGGACAGGGGCTATAGCAATCAGCCCCAGCATTTT CASRDRGYSNQPQHF
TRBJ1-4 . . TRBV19 TGTGCCAGTAGGCCCCGGGCACCGTCAACTAATGAAAAACTGTTTTTT CASRPRAPSTNEKLFF
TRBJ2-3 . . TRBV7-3 TGTGCCAGCAGCCCCGGTTGGGGGCCCGCAGATACGCAGTATTTT CASSPGWGPADTQYF
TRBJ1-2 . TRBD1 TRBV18 TGTGCCAGCTCACCCACCGGGACAGGGATCGGTGGCTACACCTTC CASSPTGTGIGGYTF
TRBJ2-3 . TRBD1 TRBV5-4 TGTGCCAGCAGCTTTTCCAACGGACAGGGAGCAGATACGCAGTATTTT CASSFSNGQGADTQYF
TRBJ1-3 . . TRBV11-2 TGTGCCAGCAGCTTTCAGGGAACTGGAAACACCATATATTTT CASSFQGTGNTIYF
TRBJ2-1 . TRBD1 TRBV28 TGTGCCAGCAGTGGGGACAGGGGGCTGAACAATGAGCAGTTCTTC CASSGDRGLNNEQFF
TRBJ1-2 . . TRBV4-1 TGCGCCAGCAGCCAAGAAAGAGCACCTAACTATGGCTACACCTTC CASSQERAPNYGYTF
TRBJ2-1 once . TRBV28 TGTGCCAGCAGTTTTAAGCGCGATTGGAATGAGCAGTTCTTC CASSFKRDWNEQFF